A single sample gave rise to the 26 T cell receptor beta chains below, sequenced in a study of T cells in Graves' hyperthyroidism and ophthalmopathy (dated by TCRdb to the late 2010s). Libraries were constructed by multiplex PCR. This sample was sequenced with an Illumina HiSeq 2000. TCR beta CDR3 regions were amplified from RNA transcripts. For the first round of RT-PCR on the TCR CDR3, the HTBI primer set was used together with the Qiagen OneStep RT-PCR kit. Clones were called with MiXCR by TCRdb after fastp trimmed the public reads at Q25, and only in-frame beta chains were retained. Entries that share a CDR3 protein sequence are merged under the most common genes and DNA. Across this sample there are 560,000 or so distinct CDR3 sequences, with roughly 46% seen only once. The ten largest clonotypes hold 8.2% of the sample. Sequenced input: peripheral blood or thyroid tissue (not recorded which). Receptors were obtained from a young woman with Graves' hyperthyroidism. Donor details come from another sample of the same person, matched by shared clones.

Notes on this clonotype: A read error may account for a junction end that differs from germline. This rearrangement joins TRBV10-2 to TRBJ2-7, with D perhaps matching TRBD1 (5 bases). Looked up from germline, CDR1 is WSHSY and CDR2 is SAAADI. CDR3 length equals 16 residues. CDR3 nucleotides: TGCGCCAGCACTGAGCTGCCTGGGGCCCTCTCCTACGAGCAGTACTTC. Translation: CASTELPGALSYEQYF.

This clonotype was seen ten or more times. This rearrangement joins TRBV15 to TRBJ2-7, with D possibly TRBD2 on 5 matching bases. Trimming left V 5 bases short and J 4 bases short, with 18 bases between. This CDR3 spans 15 amino acids. Germline CDR1 is LNHNV and CDR2 is YYDKDF (reference sequence). DNA of the CDR3: TGTGCCACCAGCGATCGGGGTCGGCAGCGGTACGAGCAGTACTTC. Translating gives CATSDRGRQRYEQYF.

Many counts were recorded for this clonotype. The gene calls are TRBV20-1 and TRBJ1-2, with D uncertain. The CDR3 extends over 13 amino acids. Deletions cut 6 bases from V and 5 bases from J, with 16 bases between. Per the germline V gene, CDR1 is DFQATT and CDR2 is SNEGSKA (reference sequence). This chain's CDR3 is CSAREGRGYGYTF. The CDR3, as DNA: TGCAGTGCCCGTGAGGGAAGAGGTTATGGCTACACCTTC.

This clonotype showed up just a few times. The chain is built from TRBV29-1 and TRBJ1-1, with D unclear. Looked up from germline, CDR1 is SQVTM and CDR2 is ANQGSEA. The CDR3 is made up of 13 amino acids. Trimming left V 3 bases short and J 5 bases short, with 13 bases between. The CDR3 protein is CSVEVGKETEAFF. The CDR3 region has the DNA TGCAGCGTTGAGGTCGGGAAGGAGACTGAAGCTTTCTTT. The whole variable domain, filled in from reference TRBV29-1 and TRBJ1-1, reads SAVISQKPSRDICQRGTSLTIQCQVDSQVTMMFWYRQQPGQSLTLIATANQGSEATYESGFVIDKFPISRPNLTFSTLTVSNMSPEDSSIYLCSVEVGKETEAFFGQGTRLTVV.

The chain links TRBV7-9 to TRBJ2-5, with 7 bases matching TRBD2. The V and J ends lost 0 bases and 9 bases, in that order; junction bases with no gene match: 7. This CDR3 has 14 residues. CDR1 and CDR2 from the germline V gene are SEHNR and FQNEAQ (reference sequence). CDR3 DNA: TGTGCCAGCAGCTTAGCGGGCGGGGGAAAGGCCCAGTACTTC. Encoded protein: CASSLAGGGKAQYF. The full variable domain, its missing parts supplied by reference TRBV7-9 and TRBJ2-5, is DTGVSQNPRHKITKRGQNVTFRCDPISEHNRLYWYRQTLGQGPEFLTYFQNEAQLEKSRLLSDRFSAERPKGSFSTLEIQRTEQGDSAMYLCASSLAGGGKAQYFGPGTRLLVL.

The V call is TRBV24-1, the J call TRBJ2-5; the match to TRBD1 covers 11 bases. J was trimmed by 4 bases and V by 4 bases; bases with no gene match: 4. This CDR3 spans 15 amino acids. CDR1 and CDR2 (germline): KGHDR, SFDVKD. The CDR3 loop reads CATSDTGTGGETQYF. In DNA, the CDR3 is TGTGCCACCAGTGACACAGGGACAGGGGGAGAGACCCAGTACTTC.

A word on this clonotype: The missing conserved phenylalanine or tryptophan at the end of this CDR3 makes a read error likely. No DNA is shown, since the ends of the CDR3 on it are uncertain; the CDR3 is the one TCRdb lists. The gene calls are TRBV29-1 and TRBJ1-1. Germline V gene data show CDR1 as SQVTM and CDR2 as ANQGSEA. A total of 10 residues make up the CDR3, ends included. The CDR3 loop is CSVQLGTLAV.

The CDR3 sequence: CASSPVQAAYEQYF. CDR3 sequence (DNA): TGTGCCAGCAGCCCGGTTCAGGCGGCCTACGAGCAGTACTTC. This rearrangement joins TRBV7-9 to TRBJ2-7; unclear D gene. Trimming stripped 5 bases from V and 2 bases from J, with 13 bases between. Germline CDR1 reads SEHNR; CDR2 reads FQNEAQ (reference sequence). This CDR3 has 14 residues.

In its sample, this clonotype was seen many times. This chain links TRBV2 with TRBJ2-7, with a weak D call TRBD1 (7 bases). V was pared by 1 base and J by 3 bases, with 13 bases between. The CDR3 covers 15 residues. The germline gives CDR1 SNHLY, CDR2 FYNNEI. CDR3 loop: CASSEVTGRNYEQYF. The CDR3 bases are TGTGCCAGCAGTGAAGTGACAGGGAGGAACTACGAGCAGTACTTC.

The rearrangement uses TRBV6-1 and TRBJ2-7; 10 bases fit TRBD1. Germline values: CDR1 MNHNS, CDR2 SASEGT. V lost 6 bases, J lost 3 bases, and 11 bases stayed unmatched. The CDR3 consists of 16 residues. The CDR3 region is CASSLTPRDRGYEQYF. The CDR3 DNA reads as TGTGCCAGCAGCCTAACCCCCCGGGACAGGGGCTACGAGCAGTACTTC.

The rearrangement joins TRBV11-1 to TRBJ1-2; maybe TRBD1 (5 bases). V was pared by 6 bases and J by 8 bases, with 16 bases between. CDR1 is SGHAT and CDR2 is FQDESV in the germline V gene (reference sequence). This CDR3 has 13 amino acids. The CDR3 sequence: CASSPPWGKGYTF. CDR3 coding DNA: TGTGCCAGCAGTCCTCCTTGGGGGAAAGGCTACACCTTC.

This clonotype was recorded at least ten times. The genes are TRBV7-9 and TRBJ1-1; 7 bases line up with TRBD1. V trimming: 3 bases; J trimming: 11 bases; junction bases outside the gene matches: 9. Germline V CDR1 and CDR2: SEHNR, FQNEAQ (reference sequence). The CDR3 spans 13 residues. DNA of the CDR3: TGTGCCAGCAGCTTCGACAGGGAGGTGGGTGCTTTCTTT. Translation gives CASSFDREVGAFF.

The chain links TRBV7-2 to TRBJ2-5, with 12 bases fitting TRBD2. V trimming: 9 bases; J trimming: 4 bases; junction bases outside the gene matches: 9. There are 15 residues in the CDR3. Germline V lookup: CDR1 SGHTA, CDR2 FQGNSA. The CDR3 DNA reads TGTGCCAGTAGACGACTAGCGGGAGAGTCAGAGACCCAGTACTTC. Protein sequence: CASRRLAGESETQYF. Complete variable domain (other parts from reference TRBV7-2 and TRBJ2-5): GAGVSQSPSNKVTEKGKDVELRCDPISGHTALYWYRQSLGQGLEFLIYFQGNSAPDKSGLPSDRFSAERTGGSVSTLTIQRTQQEDSAVYLCASRRLAGESETQYFGPGTRLLVL.

This clonotype was counted many times. The chain links TRBV7-2 to TRBJ1-6; D may be TRBD1 (5 bases). This CDR3 contains 16 residues. CDR1 SGHTA and CDR2 FQGNSA come from the germline V gene. V lost 5 bases and J 4 bases, leaving 15 bases between the germline ends. The CDR3, as DNA: TGTGCCAGCAGCCTGACAGCCTCTACTTATAATTCACCCCTCCACTTT. This gives the protein CASSLTASTYNSPLHF.

This clonotype occurred many times. The chain links TRBV7-2 to TRBJ1-2; D might be TRBD1 (6 bases). The germline CDR1 and CDR2 sequences are SGHTA and FQGNSA. This CDR3 region has 14 residues. Trimming pared 3 bases from V and 3 bases from J, leaving 11 bases between. The CDR3 sequence: CASSLQQGDYGYTF. The CDR3 coding sequence is TGTGCCAGCAGCTTGCAACAGGGAGACTATGGCTACACCTTC.

This clonotype was counted a few times. The CDR3 bases are TGTGCCAGCAGTTTTGGACAGGGCCGGTATGGCTACACCTTC. This encodes CASSFGQGRYGYTF. The chain links TRBV6-5 to TRBJ1-2; TRBD1 aligns across 8 bases. Germline V lookup: CDR1 MNHEY, CDR2 SVGAGI. J was trimmed by 5 bases and V by 4 bases; bases with no gene match: 6. The CDR3 runs to 14 residues.

This clonotype appeared many times. J is TRBJ2-7 and V is TRBV7-6, with D tentatively TRBD2 (6 bases). This CDR3 comprises 13 residues. Trimming pared 1 base from V and 9 bases from J, leaving 13 bases between. Per germline, CDR1 SGHVS and CDR2 FNYEAQ. In DNA form, the CDR3 reads TGTGCCAGCAGCTTAGGCGGAGTGGGGGGGCAGTACTTC. Translated, it gives CASSLGGVGGQYF.

Regarding this clonotype: A read error may be the cause here, since a much bigger clone is one base away. This likely comes from a read error, as the CDR3 has no conserved phenylalanine or tryptophan at its end. The chain recombines TRBV10-3 with TRBJ1-2, with D possibly matching TRBD1 (6 bases). Germline CDR1 ENHRY, CDR2 SYGVKD. The CDR3 covers 14 residues. V was trimmed by 2 bases and J by 5 bases, leaving 12 bases between them. The CDR3 DNA reads as TGTGCCATCAGTGAGCCTTCAAGGGGGTATGGCTACACCCTC. It specifies CAISEPSRGYGYTL.

This clonotype appeared many times. The chain uses TRBV2 and TRBJ1-2; no definite D call. The CDR3 totals 14 residues. The V end was cut by 7 bases, the J end by 3 bases, with 15 bases between. CDR1 SNHLY and CDR2 FYNNEI come from the germline V gene. The CDR3 coding sequence is TGTGCCAGCACTAAAGGGCGGCGTGACTATGGCTACACCTTC. This translates into CASTKGRRDYGYTF.

Details on this clonotype: Being one base from a much bigger clone, this may be a read error. The chain is built from TRBV7-9 and TRBJ2-5; D possibly matches TRBD1 or TRBD2 (5 bases each). CDR1 and CDR2 (germline): SEHNR, FQNEAQ (reference sequence). The CDR3 spans 13 residues. Trimming took 3 bases from V and 7 from J, leaving 12 bases between them. CDR3 nucleotides: TGTGCCAGCAGCTTTGGGACGGAAGGGACCCAGTACTTC. This codes for CASSFGTEGTQYF. Full variable domain (rest looked up from reference TRBV7-9 and TRBJ2-5): DTGVSQNPRHKITKRGQNVTFRCDPISEHNRLYWYRQTLGQGPEFLTYFQNEAQLEKSRLLSDRFSAERPKGSFSTLEIQRTEQGDSAMYLCASSFGTEGTQYFGPGTRLLVL.

As for this clonotype: A single base separates this from a much larger clone, so it may be a read error. This sequence joins TRBV7-6 and TRBJ2-5; 8 positions agree with TRBD1. Losses at the gene ends were 4 bases for V and 2 bases for J; bases not matched to a gene: 6. The CDR3 consists of 15 residues. Germline CDR1 SGHVS, CDR2 FNYEAQ. CDR3 nucleotides: TGTGCCAGCAGCTCGACAGGGGCATGGCAAGAGACCCAGTACTTC. Amino acids: CASSSTGAWQETQYF.

This chain connects TRBV24-1 to TRBJ2-3; D is unresolved. Trimming shortened V by 3 bases and J by 3 bases, and 3 bases separated the two germline ends. Per germline, CDR1 KGHDR and CDR2 SFDVKD. The CDR3 is 12 residues long. CDR3 sequence (DNA): TGTGCCACCAGTGATACTACAGATACGCAGTATTTT. Amino acid sequence: CATSDTTDTQYF.

This clonotype occurred a few times. The V call is TRBV7-8, the J call TRBJ2-6, with 7 bases aligning to TRBD2. The CDR3 spans 16 residues. Per the germline V gene, CDR1 is SGHVS and CDR2 is FQNEAQ. V lost 5 bases and J lost 2; bases outside the gene matches: 6. CDR3 residues: CASSARGGAGANVLTF. CDR3 DNA sequence: TGTGCCAGCAGCGCGAGGGGAGGGGCTGGGGCCAACGTCCTGACTTTC.

This rearrangement joins TRBV15 to TRBJ2-7; D remains unclear. The germline V gene has CDR1 LNHNV and CDR2 YYDKDF (reference sequence). The CDR3 is 13 residues long. V shed 0 bases and J shed 5 bases, with 8 bases lying between them. The DNA for the CDR3 is TGTGCCACCAGCAGAGACAGCGACAACGAGCAGTACTTC. Protein: CATSRDSDNEQYF.

This clonotype was seen many times. V and J are TRBV9 and TRBJ1-2; D uncertain. The germline CDR1 and CDR2 sequences are SGDLS and YYNGEE. The CDR3 totals 13 residues. Trimming removed 3 bases at V and 7 bases at J, with 13 bases between. In DNA, the CDR3 is TGTGCCAGCAGCGCCACGTCCGGGGTTGGCTACACCTTC. Protein product: CASSATSGVGYTF.

In its sample, this clonotype was seen a few times. V and J are TRBV7-9 and TRBJ1-2; weak D call: TRBD1 (5 bases). Germline CDR1 is SEHNR and CDR2 is FQNEAQ (reference sequence). This CDR3 has 15 amino acids. Trimming removed 5 bases at V and 0 bases at J, with 13 bases between. CDR3 loop: CASSKGTETNYGYTF. CDR3 DNA: TGTGCCAGCAGCAAAGGGACGGAGACTAACTATGGCTACACCTTC.